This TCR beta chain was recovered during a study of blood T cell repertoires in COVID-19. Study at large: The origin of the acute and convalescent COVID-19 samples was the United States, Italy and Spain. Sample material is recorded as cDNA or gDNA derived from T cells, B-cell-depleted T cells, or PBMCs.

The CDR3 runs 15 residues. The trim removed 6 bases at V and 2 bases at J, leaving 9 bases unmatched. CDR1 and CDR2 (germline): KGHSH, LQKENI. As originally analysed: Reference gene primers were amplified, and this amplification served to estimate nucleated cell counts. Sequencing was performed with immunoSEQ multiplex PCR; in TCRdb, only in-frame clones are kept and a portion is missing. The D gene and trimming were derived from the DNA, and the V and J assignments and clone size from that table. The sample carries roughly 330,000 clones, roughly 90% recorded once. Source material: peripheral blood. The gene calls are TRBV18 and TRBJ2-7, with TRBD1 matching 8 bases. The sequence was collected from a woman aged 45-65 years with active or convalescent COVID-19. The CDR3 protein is CASSSEQGGPYEQYF. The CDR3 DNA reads TGTGCCAGCTCCAGCGAACAGGGGGGCCCCTACGAGCAGTACTTC. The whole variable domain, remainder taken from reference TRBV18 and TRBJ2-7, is NAGVMQNPRHLVRRRGQEARLRCSPMKGHSHVYWYRQLPEEGLKFMVYLQKENIIDESGMPKERFSAEFPKEGPSILRIQQVVRGDSAAYFCASSSEQGGPYEQYFGPGTRLTVT.